This TCR beta chain was captured in a study of spatial heterogeneity in lung cancer. Study background: TCR transcript counts in tumor regions correlated strongly with a T cell module score from matched bulk RNA-seq. Raw reads contained each unique TCR and UMI combination more than ten times on average.

Study outcomes and limitations: For expanded intratumoral alpha and beta TCRs, counts tracked tumor mutation counts.

Germline CDR1 and CDR2: SGDLS and YYNGEE. This CDR3 spans 15 amino acids. Trimming cost V 0 bases and J 5 bases, with 14 bases left between them. The time point denotes: sample taken at primary tumor resection. The donor population consisted of roughly 70 patients with untreated, early-stage non-small cell lung cancer. Unsorted whole RNA from tumor, nontumor lung or frozen PBMC underwent sequencing. As to this clonotype: Its specificity is unknown.

TCRdb processed the 5' RACE reads anew with MiXCR; each CDR3 protein has one entry. There are 4,000 to 5,000 distinct CDR3 sequences in the sample; around 12% occur only once, and about 27% lies in the top ten. The sequencing here drew on lung tumor tissue, taken at surgery. This rearrangement joins TRBV9 to TRBJ2-5; tentatively, D is TRBD1 (6 bases). The TCR originated in a male donor with early-stage non-small cell lung cancer. This CDR3 reads CASSVDTGSRETQYF. CDR3 DNA: TGTGCCAGCAGCGTAGATACAGGGTCACGGGAGACCCAGTACTTC.